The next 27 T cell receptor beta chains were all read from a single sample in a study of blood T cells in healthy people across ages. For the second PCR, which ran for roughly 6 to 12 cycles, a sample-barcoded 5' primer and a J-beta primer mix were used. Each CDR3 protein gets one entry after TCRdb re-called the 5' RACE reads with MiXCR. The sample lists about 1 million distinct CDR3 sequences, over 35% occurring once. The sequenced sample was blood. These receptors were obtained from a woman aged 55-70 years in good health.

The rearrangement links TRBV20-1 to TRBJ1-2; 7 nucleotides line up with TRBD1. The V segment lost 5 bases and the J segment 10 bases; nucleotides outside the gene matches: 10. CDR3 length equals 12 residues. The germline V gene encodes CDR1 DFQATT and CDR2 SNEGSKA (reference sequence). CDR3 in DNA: TGCAGTGCTCCCTTAGGGGGCTGGGACTACACCTTC. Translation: CSAPLGGWDYTF.

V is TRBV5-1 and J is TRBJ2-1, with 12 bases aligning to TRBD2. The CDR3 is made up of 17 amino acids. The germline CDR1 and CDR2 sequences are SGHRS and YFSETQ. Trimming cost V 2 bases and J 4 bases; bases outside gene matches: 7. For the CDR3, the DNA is TGCGCCAGCAGCTTATTGGCTAGCGGGAGGGAGTACAATGAGCAGTTCTTC. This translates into CASSLLASGREYNEQFF.

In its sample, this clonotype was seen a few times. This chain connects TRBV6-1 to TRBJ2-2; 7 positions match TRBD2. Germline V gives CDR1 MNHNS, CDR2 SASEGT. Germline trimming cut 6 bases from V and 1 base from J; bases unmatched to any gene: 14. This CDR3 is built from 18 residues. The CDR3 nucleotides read TGTGCCAGCAGCCCGTTGATGGCGGGAGCGGGGAACACCGGGGAGCTGTTTTTT. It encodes CASSPLMAGAGNTGELFF.

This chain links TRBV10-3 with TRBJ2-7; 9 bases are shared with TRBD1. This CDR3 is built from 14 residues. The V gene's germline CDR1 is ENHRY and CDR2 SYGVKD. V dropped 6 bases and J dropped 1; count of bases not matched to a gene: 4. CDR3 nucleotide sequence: TGTGCCATCAGCCTTGACAGGGGGTCCTACGAGCAGTACTTC. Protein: CAISLDRGSYEQYF.

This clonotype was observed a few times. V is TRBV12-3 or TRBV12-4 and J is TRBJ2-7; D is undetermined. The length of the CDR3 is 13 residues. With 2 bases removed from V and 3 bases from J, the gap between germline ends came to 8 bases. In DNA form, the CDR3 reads TGTGCCAGCAGTTTATCCACTCACTACGAGCAGTACTTC. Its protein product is CASSLSTHYEQYF.

CDR3 in DNA: TGTGCCAGCAGCCAAGAAAGGGTGTGGAATTCACCCCTCCACTTT. Protein sequence: CASSQERVWNSPLHF. V gene TRBV4-2 combines with J gene TRBJ1-6; D is undetermined. V was pared by 0 bases and J by 7 bases, with 10 bases between. This CDR3 region has 15 residues. CDR1 is LGHNA, CDR2 YNFKEQ, per germline.

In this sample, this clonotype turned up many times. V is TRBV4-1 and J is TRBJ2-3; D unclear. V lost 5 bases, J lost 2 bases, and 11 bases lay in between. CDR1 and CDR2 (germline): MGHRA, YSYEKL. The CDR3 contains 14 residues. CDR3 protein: CASSLRRNTDTQYF. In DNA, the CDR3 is TGCGCCAGCAGCTTGCGTAGAAACACAGATACGCAGTATTTT.

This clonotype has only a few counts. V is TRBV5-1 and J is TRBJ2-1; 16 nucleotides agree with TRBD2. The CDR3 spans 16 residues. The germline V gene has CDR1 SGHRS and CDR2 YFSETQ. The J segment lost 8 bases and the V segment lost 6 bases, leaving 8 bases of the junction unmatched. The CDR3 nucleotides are TGCGCCAGCATGGGGACTAGCGGGAGGGCCGGCGATGAGCAGTTCTTC. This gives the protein CASMGTSGRAGDEQFF.

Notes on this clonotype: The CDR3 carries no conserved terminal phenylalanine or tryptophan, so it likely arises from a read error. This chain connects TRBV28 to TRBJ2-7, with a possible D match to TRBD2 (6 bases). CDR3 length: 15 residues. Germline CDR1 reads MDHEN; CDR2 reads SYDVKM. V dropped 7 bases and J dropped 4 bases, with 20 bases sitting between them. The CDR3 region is CASTAEGLRWYEQYL. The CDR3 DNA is TGTGCCAGCACAGCGGAGGGGCTCCGATGGTACGAGCAGTACTTA.

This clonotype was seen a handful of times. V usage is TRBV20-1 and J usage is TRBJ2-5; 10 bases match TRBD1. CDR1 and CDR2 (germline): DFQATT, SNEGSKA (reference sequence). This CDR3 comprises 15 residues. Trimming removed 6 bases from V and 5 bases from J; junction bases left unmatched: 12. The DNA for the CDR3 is TGCAGTGCCCCGACCCGACAGGGGGCTTATGAGACCCAGTACTTC. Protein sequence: CSAPTRQGAYETQYF.

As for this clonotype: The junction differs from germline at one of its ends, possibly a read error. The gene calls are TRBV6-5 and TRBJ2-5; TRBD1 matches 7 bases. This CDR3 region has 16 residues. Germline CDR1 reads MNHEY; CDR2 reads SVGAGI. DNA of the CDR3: TGTGCCAGCGGTTACAGGGGCAGGGGCGACCAAGAGACCCAGTACTTC. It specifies CASGYRGRGDQETQYF.

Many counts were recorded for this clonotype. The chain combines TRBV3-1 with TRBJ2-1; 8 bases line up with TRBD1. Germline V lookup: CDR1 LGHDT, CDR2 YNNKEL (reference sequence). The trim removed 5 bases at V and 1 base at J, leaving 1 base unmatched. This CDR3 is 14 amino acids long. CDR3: CASSTGGSYNEQFF. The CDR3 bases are TGTGCCAGCAGCACAGGGGGGTCCTACAATGAGCAGTTCTTC.

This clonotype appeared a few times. The CDR3 coding sequence is TGTGCCTGGAGTGTGGGACAGGGGAGCTCCTACGAGCAGTACTTC. This encodes CAWSVGQGSSYEQYF. The chain links TRBV30 to TRBJ2-7, with 10 bases aligning to TRBD1. Per germline, CDR1 GTSNPN and CDR2 SVGIG (reference sequence). V was clipped by 0 bases and J by 0 bases; unmatched bases: 2. The length of the CDR3 is 15 residues. The full variable domain, its missing parts supplied by reference TRBV30 and TRBJ2-7, is SQTIHQWPATLVQPVGSPLSLECTVEGTSNPNLYWYRQAAGRGLQLLFYSVGIGQISSEVPQNLSASRPQDRQFILSSKKLLLSDSGFYLCAWSVGQGSSYEQYFGPGTRLTVT.

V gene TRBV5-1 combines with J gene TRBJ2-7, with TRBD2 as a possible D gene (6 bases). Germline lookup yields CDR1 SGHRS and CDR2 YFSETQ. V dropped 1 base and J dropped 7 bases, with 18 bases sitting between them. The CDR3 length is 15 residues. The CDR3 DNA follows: TGCGCCAGCAGCTTGTCCAGCGGGTCATTACATGAGCAGTACTTC. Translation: CASSLSSGSLHEQYF. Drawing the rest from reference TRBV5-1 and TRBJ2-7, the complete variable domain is KAGVTQTPRYLIKTRGQQVTLSCSPISGHRSVSWYQQTPGQGLQFLFEYFSETQRNKGNFPGRFSGRQFSNSRSEMNVSTLELGDSALYLCASSLSSGSLHEQYFGPGTRLTVT.

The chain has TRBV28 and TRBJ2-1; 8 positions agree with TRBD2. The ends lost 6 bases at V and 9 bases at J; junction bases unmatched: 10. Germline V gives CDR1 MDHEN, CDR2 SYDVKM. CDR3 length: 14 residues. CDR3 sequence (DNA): TGTGCCAGCAGGGAAGCGGGAGTGGATTCTGAGCAGTTCTTC. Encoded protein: CASREAGVDSEQFF.

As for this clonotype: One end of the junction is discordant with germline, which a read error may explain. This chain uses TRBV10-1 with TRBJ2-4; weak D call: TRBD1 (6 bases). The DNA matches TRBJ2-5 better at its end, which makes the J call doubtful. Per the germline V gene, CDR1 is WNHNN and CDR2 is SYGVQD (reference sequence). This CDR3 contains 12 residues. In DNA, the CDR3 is TGCGCTAGCAGTGATAACAGGGTGACCCAGTACTTC. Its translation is CASSDNRVTQYF.

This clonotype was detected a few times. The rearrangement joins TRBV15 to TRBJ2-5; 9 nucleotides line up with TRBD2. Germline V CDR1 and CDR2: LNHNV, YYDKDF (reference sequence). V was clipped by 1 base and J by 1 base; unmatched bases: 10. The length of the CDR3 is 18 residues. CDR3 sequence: CATSRVGLADTSQETQYF. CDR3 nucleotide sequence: TGTGCCACCAGCAGAGTGGGACTAGCTGACACCTCCCAAGAGACCCAGTACTTC.

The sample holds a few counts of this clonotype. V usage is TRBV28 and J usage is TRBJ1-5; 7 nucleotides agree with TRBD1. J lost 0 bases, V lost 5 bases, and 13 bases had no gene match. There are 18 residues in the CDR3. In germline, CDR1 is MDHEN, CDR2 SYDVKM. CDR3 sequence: CASSNRQGRRFSNQPQHF. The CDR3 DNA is TGTGCCAGCAGTAATAGACAGGGTAGAAGATTTAGCAATCAGCCCCAGCATTTT.

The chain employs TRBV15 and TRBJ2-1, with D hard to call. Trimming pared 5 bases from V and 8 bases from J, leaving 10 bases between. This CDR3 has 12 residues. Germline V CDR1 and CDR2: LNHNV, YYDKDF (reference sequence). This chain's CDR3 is CATSLEVDEQFF. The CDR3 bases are TGTGCCACCAGCCTAGAGGTGGATGAGCAGTTCTTC.

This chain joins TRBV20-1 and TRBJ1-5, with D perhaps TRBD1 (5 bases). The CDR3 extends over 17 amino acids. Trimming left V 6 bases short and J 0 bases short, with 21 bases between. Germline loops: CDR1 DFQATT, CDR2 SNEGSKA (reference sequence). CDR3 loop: CSAAEGTRFYSNQPQHF. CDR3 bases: TGCAGTGCAGCGGAGGGGACCCGATTTTATAGCAATCAGCCCCAGCATTTT.

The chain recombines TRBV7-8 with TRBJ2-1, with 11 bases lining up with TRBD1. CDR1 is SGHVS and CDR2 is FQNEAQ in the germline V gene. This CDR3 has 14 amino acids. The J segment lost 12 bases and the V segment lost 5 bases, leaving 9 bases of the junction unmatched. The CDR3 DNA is TGTGCCAGCAGCCCTCCCGGGACAGGGGGACGGCAGTTCTTC. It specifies CASSPPGTGGRQFF.

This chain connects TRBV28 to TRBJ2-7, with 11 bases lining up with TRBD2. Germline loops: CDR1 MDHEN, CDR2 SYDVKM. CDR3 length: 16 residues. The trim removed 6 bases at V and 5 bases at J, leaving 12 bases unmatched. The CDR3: CASRPGLAGALNEQYF. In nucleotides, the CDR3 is TGTGCCAGCAGACCAGGACTAGCGGGCGCCCTTAACGAGCAGTACTTC.

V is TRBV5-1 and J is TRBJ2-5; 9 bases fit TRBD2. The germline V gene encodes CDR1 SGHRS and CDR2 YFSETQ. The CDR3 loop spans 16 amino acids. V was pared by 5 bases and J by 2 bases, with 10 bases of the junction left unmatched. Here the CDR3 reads CASSSNPGLAQETQYF. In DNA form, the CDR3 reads TGCGCCAGCAGTTCCAACCCGGGACTAGCACAAGAGACCCAGTACTTC.

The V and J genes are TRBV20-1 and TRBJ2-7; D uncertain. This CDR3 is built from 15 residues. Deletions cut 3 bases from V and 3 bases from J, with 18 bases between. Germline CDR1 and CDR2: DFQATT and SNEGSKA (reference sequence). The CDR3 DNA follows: TGCAGTGCTAGTCGTTTTTCCGGGCAGCGCTACGAGCAGTACTTC. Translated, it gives CSASRFSGQRYEQYF.

The CDR3 DNA reads TGTGCCAGCATCAAACGGGAGTTTACAGATACGCAGTATTTT. The encoded protein is CASIKREFTDTQYF. This chain uses TRBV2 with TRBJ2-3, with D tentatively TRBD2 (6 bases). The CDR3 has 14 residues. Germline CDR1 SNHLY, CDR2 FYNNEI. V dropped 7 bases and J dropped 3 bases, with 14 bases sitting between them.

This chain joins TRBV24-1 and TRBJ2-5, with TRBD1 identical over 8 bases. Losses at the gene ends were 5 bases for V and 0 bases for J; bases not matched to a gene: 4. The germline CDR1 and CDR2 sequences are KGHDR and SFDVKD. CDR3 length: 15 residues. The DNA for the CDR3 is TGTGCCACCAGTGGGCGGGACAGGCACCAAGAGACCCAGTACTTC. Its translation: CATSGRDRHQETQYF.

The CDR3 DNA follows: TGTGCCAGCAGCCCGACCGGGACAGGGTGCGTGCAGTACTTC. Its translation is CASSPTGTGCVQYF. The V gene is TRBV28, the J gene TRBJ2-1, with 9 positions matching TRBD1. The J call is uncertain, as TRBJ2-7 better fits the DNA end. CDR3 length: 14 residues. In germline, CDR1 is MDHEN, CDR2 SYDVKM.